This T cell receptor (beta chain) was sequenced during a study of neurological immune-mediated disorders (dated by TCRdb to between 2017 and 2020). Describing the broader study: Among the 35 or so multiple sclerosis patients, relapsing-remitting MS was present in around 30 and secondary progressive MS was present in 3. Peripheral blood TCR-beta repertoires from patients with HTLV-I-associated myelopathy (HAM/TSP), patients with multiple sclerosis, and healthy controls were compared in the study using UMI-based sequencing. The approximately 110 TCR-beta libraries included longitudinal samples, technical triplicates and paired sorted CD4+ and CD8+ T-cell subsets alongside PBMC samples. The cohort included approximately 68 subjects: roughly 15 with HAM/TSP, roughly 35 with multiple sclerosis, and some 20 healthy controls. General study outcomes and caveats: Phylogenetic analysis grouped repertoires from 18 of 34 MS patients into a cluster of related CDR3 sequences, suggesting a possible repertoire-level signature. TCR clonal expansion was greatest in HAM/TSP patients and smallest in MS patients, who ranked below even healthy controls. No identical CDR3 amino acid sequences were shared among expanded clones across subjects, suggesting private TCR-beta repertoires in all groups. The MS cluster showed no association with clinical or MRI features, and the authors stated that larger cohorts are needed.

cDNA synthesis used template-switch 5'RACE with a primer carrying a 10-nucleotide random unique molecular identifier tagging each TCR transcript. Every sequencing run covered 15-18 subjects and yielded more than 170 million TCR-beta sequences. The RNeasy kit was used for extraction of total RNA. The KAPA Real-time Library Amplification kit was used to amplify TCR-beta VDJ regions with primers for the TCR constant region and the 5'RACE anchor. A first PCR added sample indexes and Illumina adaptors, after which a second PCR increased the library yield. After Ampure bead purification, the roughly 650 bp TCR product was size-selected on a 2% E-gel SizeSelection system. Library quality was checked on a Bioanalyzer, concentration was measured with Qubit, and libraries were quantified with the Kapa Library Quantification kit before pooling. An Illumina HiSeq 2500 sequenced the libraries paired-end 2 x 150 bp. To increase sequence diversity, roughly 24-32% phiX was spiked into each library pool. From the authors' description of their analysis: The quality-filtered reads were processed with the UMI-based MiGEC pipeline, whose error correction step removed more than 80% of the raw TCR sequences. IMGT germline references were used for aligning VDJ genes, and each clonotype was defined as a unique CDR3 amino acid sequence together with its V-J genes. Clonal expansion, Shannon diversity, and CDR3 relatedness (CalcPairwiseDistances, ClusterSamples) were evaluated with VDJtools, and phylogenetic trees were built with CLCbio workbench. Expanded clones were defined as having at least 8 unique UMIs, based on coefficient-of-variation modelling across technical triplicates. TCRdb ran its own pipeline on the public reads, namely fastp trimming at Q25 and MiXCR clone calling, and kept in-frame beta chains. For every CDR3 protein sequence, its rows merge into one entry that carries the most common genes and DNA. What appears here as the V and J calls and clone size reflects TCRdb's work, not the paper's. For this sample there are more than 50,000 distinct CDR3 sequences; approximately 5.2% appear just once. Approximately 3% of the sample goes to the ten largest clones.

Libraries from unsorted PBMCs were made from 2 million PBMCs kept in RNAlater at -80 degrees C until RNA extraction. Multiple sclerosis patients were enrolled in a US clinical protocol under which disease progression was evaluated by magnetic resonance imaging. Peripheral blood was subjected to Ficoll-Hypaque density gradient centrifugation to isolate PBMCs, which were then cryopreserved in liquid nitrogen. As encoded in the germline V gene (reference sequence), CDR1 is MNHEY while CDR2 is SMNVEV. The CDR3 contains 14 residues, cysteine and phenylalanine counted. Only the CDR3 part of the read is kept: 42 bases, read in frame from the first base. The V and J ends are trimmed by 5 bases and 2 bases, leaving 11 bases between them. The sample holds many counts of this clonotype. Which antigen it targets is not known. Base qualities are missing; no much larger clone stands one base away.

The clonotype was recovered from a woman aged 30 to 39 with multiple sclerosis. The sequence is built from TRBV27 and TRBJ2-3, with TRBD1 as a weak D call on 5 bases. The specimen was PBMCs. Here is the DNA: TGTGCCAGCAGTAGCAGGGTCGCCACAGATACGCAGTATTTT. Translated, this is CASSSRVATDTQYF.